This T cell receptor beta chain stems from a study of blood T cell repertoires in COVID-19. In its sample, this clone was seen once. Germline trimming cut 3 bases from V and 7 bases from J; bases unmatched to any gene: 8. The germline V gene has CDR1 KGHDR and CDR2 SFDVKD. CDR3 size: 14 residues. TCRdb's table, derived via immunoSEQ multiplex PCR, lists solely in-frame clones and lacks some. The sample carries 150,000 to 200,000 clones, about 80% recorded once. Those who participated ranged in age from roughly 18 to 100 years and resided in about two dozen US areas. The chain is built from TRBV24-1 and TRBJ2-7, with TRBD2 matching 7 bases. This clonotype was sampled from a woman aged 60-75 years with acute COVID-19. The sample was PBMCs or T cells enriched from blood (not recorded which). The CDR3 here is CATSDESGTNEQYF. Here the CDR3 DNA reads TGTGCCACCAGTGATGAAAGCGGGACTAATGAGCAGTACTTC.